This is a list of T cell receptor beta chains from one sample in a study of OX40 agonist ivuxolimab in advanced cancers. Some clones are missing from TCRdb's copy, which holds only in-frame ones; the method was immunoSEQ multiplex PCR. The data contain around 76,000 clones, over 85% of them singletons. The material sequenced was CD4+ or CD8+ T cells sorted from blood, taken in a trial of the OX40 agonist ivuxolimab. These receptor sequences come from an adult with an advanced solid tumor such as melanoma, head and neck, liver or kidney cancer. Each CDR3 is given with its conserved first and last residue. Each record gives: CDR3 length, clone size, J gene, V gene, D gene, CDR3 DNA, CDR3 protein. The D gene is left open where the match is weak. Clone size is stated in some rows and not others, as once, few, many or a class when expanded.

15 . TRBJ1-6 TRBV6-5 . TGTGCCAGCAGTAACCGGGCCCGCAATAATTCACCCCTCCACTTT CASSNRARNNSPLHF
13 . TRBJ2-3 TRBV9 . TGTGCCAGCAGTTCGGATAGCCTAGATACGCAGTATTTT CASSSDSLDTQYF
14 once TRBJ1-4 TRBV4-1 . TGCGCCAGCAGCAGGGGTCCAGATAATGAAAAACTGTTTTTT CASSRGPDNEKLFF
16 once TRBJ2-1 TRBV30 . TGTGCCTGGAGTGTACATGGGCCTAGCTCCTACAATGAGCAGTTCTTC CAWSVHGPSSYNEQFF
14 . TRBJ2-7 TRBV5-6 . TGTGCCAGCAGCTTGGGGCGGAGGGGATACGAGCAGTACTTC CASSLGRRGYEQYF
14 once TRBJ2-7 TRBV19 . TGTGCCAGTAGTATGGACGAGGCGTACCGCGAGCAGTACTTC CASSMDEAYREQYF
18 . TRBJ1-1 TRBV9 . TGTGCCAGCAGCGTAAGAGCGCCGACAGTTTATAAAAGTCCTGAAGCTTTCTTT CASSVRAPTVYKSPEAFF
13 . TRBJ1-1 TRBV7-9 . TGTGCCAGCAGCTTAGATGGGCTTACTGAAGCTTTCTTT CASSLDGLTEAFF
16 . TRBJ2-7 TRBV13 . TGTGCCAGCAGCTTATCGACAGGGACTCTTACCTACGAGCAGTACTTC CASSLSTGTLTYEQYF
14 . TRBJ2-1 TRBV5-1 . TGCGCCAGCAGCTGGACTGATCCCTACAATGAGCAGTTCTTC CASSWTDPYNEQFF
16 . TRBJ2-1 TRBV7-3 TRBD2 TGTGCCAGCAGCGCAAGGGGACTAGCTCCCCACAATGAGCAGTTCTTC CASSARGLAPHNEQFF
15 . TRBJ1-4 TRBV2 TRBD1 TGTGCCAGCAGTGGGGCAGGGGGCGCGGGTGAAAAACTGTTTTTT CASSGAGGAGEKLFF
16 . TRBJ1-3 TRBV18 . TGTGCCAGCTCACCACCGGTCGGGCCCGCTGGAAACACCATATATTTT CASSPPVGPAGNTIYF
15 . TRBJ2-5 TRBV4-3 . TGCGCCAGCAGCCAAAGGACTATGTACCAAGAGACCCAGTACTTC CASSQRTMYQETQYF
15 . TRBJ2-1 TRBV29-1 TRBD2 TGCAGCGTTGAAGTCGGGCGGGAGAGGTCCAATGAGCAGTTCTTC CSVEVGRERSNEQFF
16 . TRBJ2-7 TRBV7-9 TRBD1 TGTGCCAGCAGCTTAGCCGGGACAGGGGTTACCTACGAGCAGTACTTC CASSLAGTGVTYEQYF
12 . TRBJ2-7 TRBV6-1 . TGTGCCAGCACCCACCCCCCGAACGAGCAGTACTTC CASTHPPNEQYF
13 . TRBJ1-6 TRBV5-6 . TGTGCCAGCAGCCCCGGGGGTAATTCACCCCTCCACTTT CASSPGGNSPLHF
15 . TRBJ2-7 TRBV5-5 . TGTGCCAGCAGCTTGAGCCAGCTCCCAACCTACGAGCAGTACTTC CASSLSQLPTYEQYF
13 . TRBJ2-2 TRBV7-8 . TGTGCCAGCAGGCCAAGGCAGGCCGGGGAGCTGTTTTTT CASRPRQAGELFF